This passage covers 5 T cell receptor beta chains from one sample sequenced in a study of CD8+ T cells in alopecia areata. Extraction of RNA preceded its reverse transcription into cDNA, which served as the sequencing template. This table comes from immunoSEQ multiplex PCR, and its TCRdb copy is limited to in-frame clones, with some not included. The table lists about 140,000 clones, about half of them singletons, with about 1% in the top ten. Source: CD4+ T cells sorted from blood, taken at week 0. The receptors shown here come from a human donor with alopecia areata.

The chain employs TRBV4-1 and TRBJ2-5; the D gene is possibly TRBD2 (5 bases). In germline, CDR1 is MGHRA, CDR2 YSYEKL. The CDR3 consists of 12 residues. V gave up 0 bases and J gave up 9 bases, with 8 bases separating them. This chain's CDR3 is CASSQDAGAQYF. The DNA of the CDR3 is TGCGCCAGCAGCCAAGACGCGGGTGCCCAGTACTTC.

J is TRBJ1-1 and V is TRBV5-1, with D possibly TRBD1 on 6 matching bases. V was shortened by 4 bases and J by 11 bases, with 18 bases between the two germline ends. The CDR3 covers 13 residues. Germline V gene data show CDR1 as SGHRS and CDR2 as YFSETQ. CDR3 sequence reads: CASSIQTGELAFF. The DNA of the CDR3 is TGCGCCAGCAGCATCCAGACAGGCGAGTTGGCTTTCTTT.

V and J are TRBV7-2 and TRBJ2-3; D gene unclear. The CDR3 is 14 residues long. The germline V and J ends were trimmed by 0 bases and 0 bases, with 4 bases remaining between them. CDR1 SGHTA and CDR2 FQGNSA come from the germline V gene. This chain's CDR3 is CASSLAASTDTQYF. The CDR3 nucleotides are TGTGCCAGCAGCTTAGCCGCGAGCACAGATACGCAGTATTTT.

The chain recombines TRBV4-1 with TRBJ2-3; the D is unclear. The CDR3 sequence is 13 residues long. Germline V gives CDR1 MGHRA, CDR2 YSYEKL. The V and J ends lost 4 bases and 4 bases respectively, with 9 bases between them. The CDR3 DNA follows: TGCGCCAGCAGCCGTGGGATCGCAGATACGCAGTATTTT. Translation: CASSRGIADTQYF.

The V gene is TRBV7-2, the J gene TRBJ2-4; possible D gene TRBD1, 5 bases. Germline values: CDR1 SGHTA, CDR2 FQGNSA. Between the trimmed V and J ends, which lost 5 bases and 9 bases, there was a span of 17 bases. This CDR3 has 14 amino acids. CDR3 sequence: CASSPMGQKGIQYF. CDR3 bases: TGTGCCAGCAGCCCGATGGGGCAGAAGGGCATTCAGTACTTC.